This T cell receptor beta chain was captured in a study of cytomegalovirus exposure and HLA in healthy donors. The wider study: Early release data held 75 million to 90 million unique TCRs from HLA-typed donors. Overall study results and limits: Based on reports, TCR beta sequences accurately predicted HLA-A and HLA-B alleles for most subjects. Certain indistinguishable V segments, among them TRBV6-2 and TRBV6-3, were excluded. Most TCR sequences proved rare, with some public TCRs found in many donors.

CDR1 and CDR2 (germline): ENHRY, SYGVKD. The germline V and J ends were trimmed by 5 bases and 1 base, with 6 bases remaining between them. This CDR3 is built from 14 residues. This clone appeared once. Its antigen is as yet unknown. PCR employed 60 Vbeta and 13 Jbeta primers. Here immunoSEQ multiplex PCR was the method, and the copy in TCRdb shows in-frame clones only, minus some. The sample holds some 150,000 clones, 60% to 85% seen once. The rearrangement joins TRBV10-3 to TRBJ2-6; D not certain. Sequenced material: PBMCs. The clonotype originates from a man aged 30 to 45 in good health and CMV-seropositive. CDR3 in amino acids: CAISPVSGANVLTF. CDR3 nucleotides: TGTGCCATCAGTCCGGTGTCTGGGGCCAACGTCCTGACTTTC.